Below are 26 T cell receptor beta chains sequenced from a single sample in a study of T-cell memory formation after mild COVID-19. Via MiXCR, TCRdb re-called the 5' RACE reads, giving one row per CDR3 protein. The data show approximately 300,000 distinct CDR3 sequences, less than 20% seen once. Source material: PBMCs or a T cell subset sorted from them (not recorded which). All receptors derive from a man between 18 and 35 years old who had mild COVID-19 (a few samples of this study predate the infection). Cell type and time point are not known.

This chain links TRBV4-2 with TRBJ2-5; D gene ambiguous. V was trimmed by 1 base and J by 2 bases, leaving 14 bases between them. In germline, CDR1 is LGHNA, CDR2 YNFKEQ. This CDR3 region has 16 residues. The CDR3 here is CASSQGPTDYQETQYF. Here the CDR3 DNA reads TGTGCCAGCAGCCAAGGCCCGACGGATTATCAAGAGACCCAGTACTTC.

DNA of the CDR3: TGTGCCAGCAGTTATGCGGCCGGTTCTGGAAACACCATATATTTT. It translates to CASSYAAGSGNTIYF. V is TRBV6-6 and J is TRBJ1-3, with D unresolved. Trimming left V 3 bases short and J 1 base short, with 10 bases between. CDR3 length: 15 amino acids. CDR1 is MNHNY, CDR2 SVGAGI, per germline (reference sequence).

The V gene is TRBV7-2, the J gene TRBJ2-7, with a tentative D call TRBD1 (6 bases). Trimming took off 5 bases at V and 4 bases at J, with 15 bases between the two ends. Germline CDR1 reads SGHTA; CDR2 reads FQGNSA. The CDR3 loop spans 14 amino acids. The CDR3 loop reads CASSPNSGVYEQYV. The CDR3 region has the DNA TGTGCCAGCAGCCCAAACTCAGGGGTTTACGAGCAGTACGTC.

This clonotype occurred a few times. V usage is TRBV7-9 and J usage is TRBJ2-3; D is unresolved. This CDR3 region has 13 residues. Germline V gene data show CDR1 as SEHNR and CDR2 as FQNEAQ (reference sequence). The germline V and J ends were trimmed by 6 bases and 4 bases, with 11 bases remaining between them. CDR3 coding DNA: TGTGCCAGCAGTCCCATAGGGTCAGATACGCAGTATTTT. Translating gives CASSPIGSDTQYF.

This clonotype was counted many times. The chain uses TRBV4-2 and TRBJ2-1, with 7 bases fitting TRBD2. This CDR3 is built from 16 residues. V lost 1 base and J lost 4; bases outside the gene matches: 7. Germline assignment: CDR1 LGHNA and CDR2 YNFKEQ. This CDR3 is CASSQGGGTTYNEQFF. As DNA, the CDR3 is TGTGCCAGCAGCCAAGGGGGCGGGACTACTTACAATGAGCAGTTCTTC.

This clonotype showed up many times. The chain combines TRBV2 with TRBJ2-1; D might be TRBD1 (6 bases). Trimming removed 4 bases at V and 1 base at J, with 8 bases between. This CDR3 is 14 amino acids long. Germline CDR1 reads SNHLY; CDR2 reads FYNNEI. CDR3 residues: CASSVRGSYNEQFF. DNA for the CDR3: TGTGCCAGCAGTGTCAGGGGATCCTACAATGAGCAGTTCTTC.

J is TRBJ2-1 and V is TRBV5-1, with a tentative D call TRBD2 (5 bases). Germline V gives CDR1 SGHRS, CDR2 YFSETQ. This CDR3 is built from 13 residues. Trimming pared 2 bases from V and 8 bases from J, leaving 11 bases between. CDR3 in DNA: TGCGCCAGCAGCTTTCGGAGGAGTGATGAGCAGTTCTTC. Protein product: CASSFRRSDEQFF.

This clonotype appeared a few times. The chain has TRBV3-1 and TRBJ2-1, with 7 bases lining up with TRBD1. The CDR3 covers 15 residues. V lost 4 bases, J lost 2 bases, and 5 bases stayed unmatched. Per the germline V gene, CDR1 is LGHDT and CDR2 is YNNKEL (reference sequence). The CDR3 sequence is CASSREQGTYNEQFF. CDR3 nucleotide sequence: TGTGCCAGCAGCCGGGAACAGGGGACCTACAATGAGCAGTTCTTC.

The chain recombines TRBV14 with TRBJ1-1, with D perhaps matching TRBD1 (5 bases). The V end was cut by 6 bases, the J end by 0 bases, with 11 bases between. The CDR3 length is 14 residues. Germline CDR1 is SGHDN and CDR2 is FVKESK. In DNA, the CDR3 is TGTGCCAGCAGGCGGACATCGATGAACACTGAAGCTTTCTTT. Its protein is CASRRTSMNTEAFF.

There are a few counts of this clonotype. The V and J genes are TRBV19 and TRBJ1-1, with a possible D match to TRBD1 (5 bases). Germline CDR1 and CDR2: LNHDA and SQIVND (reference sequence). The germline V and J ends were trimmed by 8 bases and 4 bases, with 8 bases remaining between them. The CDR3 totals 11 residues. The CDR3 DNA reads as TGTGCCAGTGGGGGTTCCACTGAAGCTTTCTTT. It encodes CASGGSTEAFF. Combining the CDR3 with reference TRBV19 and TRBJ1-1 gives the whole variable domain DGGITQSPKYLFRKEGQNVTLSCEQNLNHDAMYWYRQDPGQGLRLIYYSQIVNDFQKGDIAEGYSVSREKKESFPLTVTSAQKNPTAFYLCASGGSTEAFFGQGTRLTVV.

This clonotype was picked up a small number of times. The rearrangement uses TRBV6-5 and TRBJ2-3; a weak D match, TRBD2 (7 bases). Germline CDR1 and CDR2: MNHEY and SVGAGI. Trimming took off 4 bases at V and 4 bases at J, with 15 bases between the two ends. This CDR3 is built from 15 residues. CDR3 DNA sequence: TGTGCCAGCAGTTTGCGGGGGCCCGAATCAGATACGCAGTATTTT. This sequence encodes CASSLRGPESDTQYF.

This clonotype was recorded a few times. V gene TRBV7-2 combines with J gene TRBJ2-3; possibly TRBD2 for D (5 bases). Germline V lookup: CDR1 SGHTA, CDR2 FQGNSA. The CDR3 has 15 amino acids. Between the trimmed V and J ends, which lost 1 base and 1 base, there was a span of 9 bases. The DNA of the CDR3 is TGTGCCAGCAGCTTAGGGACTCCCCGCACAGATACGCAGTATTTT. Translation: CASSLGTPRTDTQYF. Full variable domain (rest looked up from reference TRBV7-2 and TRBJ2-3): GAGVSQSPSNKVTEKGKDVELRCDPISGHTALYWYRQSLGQGLEFLIYFQGNSAPDKSGLPSDRFSAERTGGSVSTLTIQRTQQEDSAVYLCASSLGTPRTDTQYFGPGTRLTVL.

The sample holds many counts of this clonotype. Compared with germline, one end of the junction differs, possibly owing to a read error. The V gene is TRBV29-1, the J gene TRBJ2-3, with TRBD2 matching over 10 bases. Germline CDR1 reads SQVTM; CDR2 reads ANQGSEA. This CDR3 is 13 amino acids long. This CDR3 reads CSVEAGGKDTQYF. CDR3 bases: TGCAGCGTGGAAGCGGGGGGGAAAGATACGCAGTATTTT.

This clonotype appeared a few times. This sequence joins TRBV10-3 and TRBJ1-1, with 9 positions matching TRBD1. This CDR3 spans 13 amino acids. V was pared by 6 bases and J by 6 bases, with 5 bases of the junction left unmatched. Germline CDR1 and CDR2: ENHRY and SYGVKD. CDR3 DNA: TGTGCCATCAGCCTGGACAGGGGAGCTGAAGCTTTCTTT. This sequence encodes CAISLDRGAEAFF.

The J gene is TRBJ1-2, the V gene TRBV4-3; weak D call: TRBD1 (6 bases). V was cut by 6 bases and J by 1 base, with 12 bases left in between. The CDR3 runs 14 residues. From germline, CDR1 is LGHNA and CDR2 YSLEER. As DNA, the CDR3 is TGCGCCAGCAGTACAAGGGGGGGTAACTATGGCTACACCTTC. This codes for CASSTRGGNYGYTF.

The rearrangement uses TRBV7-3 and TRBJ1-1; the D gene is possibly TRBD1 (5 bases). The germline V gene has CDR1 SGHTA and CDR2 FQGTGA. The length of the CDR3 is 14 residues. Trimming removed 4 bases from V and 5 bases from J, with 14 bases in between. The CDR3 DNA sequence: TGTGCCAGCAGCTCCGGGACCGCGGGGACTGAAGCTTTCTTT. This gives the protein CASSSGTAGTEAFF.

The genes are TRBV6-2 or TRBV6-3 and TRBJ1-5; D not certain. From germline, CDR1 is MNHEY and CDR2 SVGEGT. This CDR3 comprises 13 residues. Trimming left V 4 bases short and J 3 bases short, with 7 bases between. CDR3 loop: CASSSDHNQPQHF. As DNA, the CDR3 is TGTGCCAGCAGTTCAGATCACAATCAGCCCCAGCATTTT.

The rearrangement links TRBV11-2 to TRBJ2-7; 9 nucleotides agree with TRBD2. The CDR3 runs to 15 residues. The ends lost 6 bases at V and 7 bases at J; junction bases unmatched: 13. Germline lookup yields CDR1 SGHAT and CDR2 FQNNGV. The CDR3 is CASSGSAGGSTEQYF. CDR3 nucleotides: TGTGCCAGCAGTGGTTCGGCGGGGGGGAGTACGGAGCAGTACTTC. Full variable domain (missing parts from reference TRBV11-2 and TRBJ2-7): EAGVAQSPRYKIIEKRQSVAFWCNPISGHATLYWYQQILGQGPKLLIQFQNNGVVDDSQLPKDRFSAERLKGVDSTLKIQPAKLEDSAVYLCASSGSAGGSTEQYFGPGTRLTVT.

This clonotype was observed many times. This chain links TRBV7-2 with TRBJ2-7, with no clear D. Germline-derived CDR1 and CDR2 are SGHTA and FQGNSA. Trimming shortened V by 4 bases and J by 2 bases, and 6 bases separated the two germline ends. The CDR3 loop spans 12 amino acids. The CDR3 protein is CASSSFPYEQYF. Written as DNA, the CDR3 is TGTGCCAGCAGCTCCTTTCCCTACGAGCAGTACTTC.

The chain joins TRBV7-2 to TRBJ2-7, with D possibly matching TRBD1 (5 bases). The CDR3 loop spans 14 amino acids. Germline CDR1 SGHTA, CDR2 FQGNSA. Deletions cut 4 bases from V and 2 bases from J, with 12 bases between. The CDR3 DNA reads TGTGCCAGCAGCTCGACAGTATTTCCCTACGAGCAGTACGTC. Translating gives CASSSTVFPYEQYV.

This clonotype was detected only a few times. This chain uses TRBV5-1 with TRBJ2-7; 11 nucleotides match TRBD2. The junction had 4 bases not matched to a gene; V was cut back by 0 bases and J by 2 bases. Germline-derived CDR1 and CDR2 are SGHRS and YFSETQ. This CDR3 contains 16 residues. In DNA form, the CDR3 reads TGCGCCAGCAGCTTGGGCCTAGCGGGGGGAACCTACGAGCAGTACGTC. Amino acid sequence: CASSLGLAGGTYEQYV.

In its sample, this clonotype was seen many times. CDR3 DNA: TGTGCCAGCAGCCTAAGACAGGGTGCAGCGAACACTGAAGCTTTCTTT. Its translation: CASSLRQGAANTEAFF. The chain is built from TRBV7-6 and TRBJ1-1; 7 bases agree with TRBD1. This CDR3 has 16 residues. Germline CDR1 SGHVS, CDR2 FNYEAQ. V lost 5 bases and J lost 1; bases outside the gene matches: 10.

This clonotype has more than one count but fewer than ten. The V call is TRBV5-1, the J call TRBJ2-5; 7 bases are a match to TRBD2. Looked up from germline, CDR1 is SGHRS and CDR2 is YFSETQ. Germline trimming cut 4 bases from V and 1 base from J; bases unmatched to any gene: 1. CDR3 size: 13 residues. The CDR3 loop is CASSTGGQETQYF. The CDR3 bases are TGCGCCAGCAGCACGGGGGGCCAAGAGACCCAGTACTTC.

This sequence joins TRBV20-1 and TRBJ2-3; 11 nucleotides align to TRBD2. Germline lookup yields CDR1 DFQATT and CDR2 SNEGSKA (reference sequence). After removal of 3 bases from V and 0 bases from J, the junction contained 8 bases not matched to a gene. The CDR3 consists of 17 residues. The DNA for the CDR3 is TGCAGTGCTAGGATCGCTAGCGGGGGGCACAGCACAGATACGCAGTATTTT. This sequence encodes CSARIASGGHSTDTQYF.

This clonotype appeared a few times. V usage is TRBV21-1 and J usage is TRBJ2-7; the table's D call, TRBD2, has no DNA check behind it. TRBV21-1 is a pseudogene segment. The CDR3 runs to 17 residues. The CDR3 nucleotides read TGTGCCAGCAGCAAGTCCCCTCCCAGGGTGGCGTCCTACGAGCAGTACGTC. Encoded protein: CASSKSPPRVASYEQYV.

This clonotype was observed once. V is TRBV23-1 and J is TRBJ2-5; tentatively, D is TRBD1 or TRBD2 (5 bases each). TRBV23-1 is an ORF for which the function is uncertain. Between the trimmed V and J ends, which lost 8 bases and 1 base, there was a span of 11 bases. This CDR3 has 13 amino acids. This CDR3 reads CASPQGVQETQYF. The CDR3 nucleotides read TGCGCCAGCCCCCAGGGAGTCCAAGAGACCCAGTACTTC.